This TCR beta chain was profiled in a study of Siglec-9 on CD8 T cells in melanoma. Notes on the study in general: Siglec-9 reportedly marks and regulates an effector memory CD8+ T-cell subset apparently accumulating in melanoma tumors.

Sequencing used immunoSEQ multiplex PCR; TCRdb keeps in-frame clones, though not all of them. The table shows 25,000 to 35,000 clones, with roughly 78% occurring only once. As for this clone: Its antigen is undetermined.

The clonotype comes from a human donor in good health. Sequencing input: Siglec-9- CD8+ T cells sorted from blood.

The CDR3 DNA reads TGTGCCAGCAGCTTAGTGGTCGGGGAGCTGTTTTTT. This translates into CASSLVVGELFF. The V gene is TRBV7-9, the J gene TRBJ2-2; no clear D gene. This CDR3 is built from 12 residues. V was clipped by 1 base and J by 7 bases, with 4 bases between them. CDR1 is SEHNR, CDR2 FQNEAQ, per germline (reference sequence).